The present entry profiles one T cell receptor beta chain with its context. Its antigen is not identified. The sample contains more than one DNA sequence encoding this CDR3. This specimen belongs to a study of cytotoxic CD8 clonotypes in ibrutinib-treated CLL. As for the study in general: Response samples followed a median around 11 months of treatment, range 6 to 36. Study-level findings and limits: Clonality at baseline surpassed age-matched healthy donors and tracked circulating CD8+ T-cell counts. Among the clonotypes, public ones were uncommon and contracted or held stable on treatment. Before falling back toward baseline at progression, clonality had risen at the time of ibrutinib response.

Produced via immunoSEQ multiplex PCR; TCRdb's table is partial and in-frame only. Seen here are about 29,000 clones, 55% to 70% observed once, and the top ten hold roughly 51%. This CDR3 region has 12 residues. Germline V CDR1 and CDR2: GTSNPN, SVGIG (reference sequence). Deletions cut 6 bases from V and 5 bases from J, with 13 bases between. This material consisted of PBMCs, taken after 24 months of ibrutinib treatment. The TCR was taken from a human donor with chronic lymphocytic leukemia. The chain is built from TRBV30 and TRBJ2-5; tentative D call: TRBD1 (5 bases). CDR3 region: CACTPGRETQYF. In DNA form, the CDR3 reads TGTGCCTGCACCCCAGGGCGGGAGACCCAGTACTTC.